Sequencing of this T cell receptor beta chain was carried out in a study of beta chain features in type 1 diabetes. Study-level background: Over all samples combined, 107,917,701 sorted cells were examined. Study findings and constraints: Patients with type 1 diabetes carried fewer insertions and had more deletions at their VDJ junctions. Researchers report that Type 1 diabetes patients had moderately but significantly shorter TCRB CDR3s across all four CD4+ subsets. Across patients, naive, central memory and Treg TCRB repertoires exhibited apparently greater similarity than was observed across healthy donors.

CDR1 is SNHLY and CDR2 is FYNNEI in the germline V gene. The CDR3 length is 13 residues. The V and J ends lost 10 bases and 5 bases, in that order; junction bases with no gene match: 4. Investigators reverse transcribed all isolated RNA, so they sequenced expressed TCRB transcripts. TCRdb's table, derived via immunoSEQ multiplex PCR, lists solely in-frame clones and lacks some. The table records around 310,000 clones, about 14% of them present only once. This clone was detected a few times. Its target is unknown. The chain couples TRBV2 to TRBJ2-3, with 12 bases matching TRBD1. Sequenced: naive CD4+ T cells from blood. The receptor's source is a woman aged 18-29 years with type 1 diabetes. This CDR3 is CAKRDRGRDTQYF. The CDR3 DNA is TGTGCCAAAAGGGACAGGGGGCGAGATACGCAGTATTTT. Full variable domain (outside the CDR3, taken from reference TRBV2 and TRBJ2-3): EPEVTQTPSHQVTQMGQEVILRCVPISNHLYFYWYRQILGQKVEFLVSFYNNEISEKSEIFDDQFSVERPDGSNFTLKIRSTKLEDSAMYFCAKRDRGRDTQYFGPGTRLTVL.